This T cell receptor beta chain was identified in a study of blood T cell repertoires in COVID-19. Across the study: Spain, Italy and the United States supplied samples that represented acute and convalescent COVID-19.

The germline CDR1 and CDR2 sequences are SGHNT and YENEEA. V lost 2 bases, J lost 2 bases, and 10 bases lay in between. The CDR3 is 14 amino acids. TCRdb keeps only in-frame clones here, not all; method: immunoSEQ multiplex PCR. In the table there are roughly 240,000 clones, approximately 90% of which are singletons. The TCR was taken from a man younger than 35 with active or convalescent COVID-19. The V call is TRBV11-3, the J call TRBJ2-7; D is undetermined. The sequenced sample consisted of peripheral blood. In DNA form, the CDR3 reads TGTGCCAGCAGCTTATATCGAGAGGCCTACGAGCAGTACTTC. Residues: CASSLYREAYEQYF.